The subject of this entry is one T cell receptor (beta chain). What it binds is unknown. The sample belongs to a study of post-analysis software for immune sequencing data. Study details: The disease courses spanned relapsing-remitting, secondary progressive and progressive-relapsing forms of multiple sclerosis. Study-level results: Significantly lower normalized Chao1 diversity was found in patients with multiple sclerosis relative to controls. With F measure, samples from one preparation batch clustered together strongly. TRBV5-6, TRBV5-1 and TRBV20-1 belonged to a set of about five TRBV segments that were more frequent in patients than controls.

The TCR beta cDNA libraries carried unique molecular identifiers. Input populations of 1 to 10 million T cells gave rise to roughly 500,000 cDNA molecules. TCRdb re-derived calls from the PCR reads in MiXCR, one entry per CDR3 protein. The profile shows 380,000 or so distinct CDR3 sequences, less than 40% of them singletons. Germline-derived CDR1 and CDR2 are DFQATT and SNEGSKA (reference sequence). Unmatched junction bases numbered 4, after V lost 5 bases and J lost 2 bases. CDR3 length equals 13 residues. Sequencing was carried out using blood. J is TRBJ2-3 and V is TRBV20-1; the match to TRBD2 covers 7 bases. The source of this sequence is a girl aged 5-17 years with multiple sclerosis. The CDR3 protein is CSAGEGNTDTQYF. In DNA, the CDR3 is TGCAGTGCTGGGGAGGGGAACACAGATACGCAGTATTTT.